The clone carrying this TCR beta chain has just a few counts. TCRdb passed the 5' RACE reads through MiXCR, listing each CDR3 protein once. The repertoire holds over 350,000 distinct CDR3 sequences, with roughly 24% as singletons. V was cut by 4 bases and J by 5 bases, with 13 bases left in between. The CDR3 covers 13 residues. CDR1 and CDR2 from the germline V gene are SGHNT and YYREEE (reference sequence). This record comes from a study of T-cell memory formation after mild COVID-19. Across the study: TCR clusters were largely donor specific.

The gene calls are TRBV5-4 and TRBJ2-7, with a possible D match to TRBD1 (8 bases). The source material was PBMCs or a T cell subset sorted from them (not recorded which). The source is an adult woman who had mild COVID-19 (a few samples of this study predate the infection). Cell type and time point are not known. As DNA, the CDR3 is TGTGCCAGCAGCCTAACAGGGGGGGACGAGCAGTACTTC. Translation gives CASSLTGGDEQYF.